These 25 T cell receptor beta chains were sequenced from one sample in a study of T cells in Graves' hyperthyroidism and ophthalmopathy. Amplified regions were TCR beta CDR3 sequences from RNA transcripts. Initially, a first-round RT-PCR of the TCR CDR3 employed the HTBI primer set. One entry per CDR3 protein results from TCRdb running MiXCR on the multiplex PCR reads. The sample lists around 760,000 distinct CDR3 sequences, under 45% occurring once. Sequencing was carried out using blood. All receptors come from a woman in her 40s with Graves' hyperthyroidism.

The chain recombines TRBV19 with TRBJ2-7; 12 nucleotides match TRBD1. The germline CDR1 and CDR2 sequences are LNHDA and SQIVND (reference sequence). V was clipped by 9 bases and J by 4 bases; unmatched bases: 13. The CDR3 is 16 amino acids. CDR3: CASSLKSGQGAYEQYF. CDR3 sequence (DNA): TGTGCCAGCAGCCTAAAATCGGGACAGGGGGCGTACGAGCAGTACTTC.

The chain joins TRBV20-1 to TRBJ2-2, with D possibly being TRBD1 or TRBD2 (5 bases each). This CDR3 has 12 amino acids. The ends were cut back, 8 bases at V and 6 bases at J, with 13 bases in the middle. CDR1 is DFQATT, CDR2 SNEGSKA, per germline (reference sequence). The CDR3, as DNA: TGCAGTTATTCAGGGAGAGCCGGGGAGCTGTTTTTT. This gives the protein CSYSGRAGELFF.

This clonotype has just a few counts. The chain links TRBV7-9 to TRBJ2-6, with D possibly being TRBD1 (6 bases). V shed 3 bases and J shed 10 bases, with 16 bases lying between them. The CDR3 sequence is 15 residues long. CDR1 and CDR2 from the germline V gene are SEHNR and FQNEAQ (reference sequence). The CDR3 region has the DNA TGTGCCAGCAGCTTTCTGACAGGCAAAGGAAACGTCCTGACTTTC. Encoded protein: CASSFLTGKGNVLTF.

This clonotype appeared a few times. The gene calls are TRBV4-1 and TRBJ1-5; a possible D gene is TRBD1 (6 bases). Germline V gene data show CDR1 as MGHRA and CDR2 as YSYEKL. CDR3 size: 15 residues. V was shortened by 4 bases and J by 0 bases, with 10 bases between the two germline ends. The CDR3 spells CASSPRGSSNQPQHF. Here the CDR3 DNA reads TGCGCCAGCAGCCCCAGGGGTTCTAGCAATCAGCCCCAGCATTTT.

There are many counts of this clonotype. The CDR3 nucleotides read TGTGCCAGCAGTTATGGGGGAGGGGCTGGAAACACCATATATTTT. Residues: CASSYGGGAGNTIYF. The chain is built from TRBV12-3 or TRBV12-4 and TRBJ1-3; D is possibly TRBD1 (5 bases). The V gene lost 4 bases and the J gene lost 2 bases, with 12 bases spanning the gap. The CDR3 loop spans 15 amino acids.

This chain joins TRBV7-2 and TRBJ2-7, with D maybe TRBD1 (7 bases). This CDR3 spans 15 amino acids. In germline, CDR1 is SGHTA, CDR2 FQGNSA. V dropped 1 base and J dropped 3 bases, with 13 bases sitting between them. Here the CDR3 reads CASSLDPGGNYEQYF. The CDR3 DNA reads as TGTGCCAGCAGCTTAGACCCAGGGGGGAACTACGAGCAGTACTTC.

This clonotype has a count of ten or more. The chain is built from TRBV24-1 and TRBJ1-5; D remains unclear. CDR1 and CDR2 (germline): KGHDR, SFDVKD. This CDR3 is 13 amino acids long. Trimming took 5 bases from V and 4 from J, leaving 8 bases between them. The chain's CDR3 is CATSASGNQPQHF. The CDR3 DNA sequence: TGTGCCACCAGTGCTAGCGGAAATCAGCCCCAGCATTTT.

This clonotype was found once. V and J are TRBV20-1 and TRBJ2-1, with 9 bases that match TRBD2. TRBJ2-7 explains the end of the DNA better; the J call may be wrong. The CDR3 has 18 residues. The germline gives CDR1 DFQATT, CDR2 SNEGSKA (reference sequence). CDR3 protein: CSASPSREGASSYNEQYF. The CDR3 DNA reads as TGCAGTGCTAGTCCGTCGCGGGAGGGTGCTAGCTCCTACAATGAGCAGTACTTC.

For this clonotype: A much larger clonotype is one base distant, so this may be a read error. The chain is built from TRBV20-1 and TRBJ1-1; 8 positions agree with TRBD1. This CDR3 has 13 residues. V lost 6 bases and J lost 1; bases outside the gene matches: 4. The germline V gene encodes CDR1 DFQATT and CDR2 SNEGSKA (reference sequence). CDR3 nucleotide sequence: TGCAGTGCGGGACAGGAAACGAACACTGAAGCTTTCTTT. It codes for CSAGQETNTEAFF.

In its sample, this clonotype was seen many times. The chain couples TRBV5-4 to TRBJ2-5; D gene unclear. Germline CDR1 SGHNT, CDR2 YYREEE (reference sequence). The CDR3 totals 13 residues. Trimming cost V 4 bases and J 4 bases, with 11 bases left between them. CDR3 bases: TGTGCCAGCAGCCAGATAGTAGGAGAGACCCAGTACTTC. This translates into CASSQIVGETQYF.

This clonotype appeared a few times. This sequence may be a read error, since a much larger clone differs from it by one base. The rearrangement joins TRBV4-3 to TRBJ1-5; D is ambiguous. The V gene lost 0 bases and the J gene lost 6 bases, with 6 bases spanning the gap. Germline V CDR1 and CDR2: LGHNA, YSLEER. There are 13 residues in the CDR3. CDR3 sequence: CASSQDSSQPQHF. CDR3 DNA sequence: TGCGCCAGCAGCCAAGATTCGAGTCAGCCCCAGCATTTT.

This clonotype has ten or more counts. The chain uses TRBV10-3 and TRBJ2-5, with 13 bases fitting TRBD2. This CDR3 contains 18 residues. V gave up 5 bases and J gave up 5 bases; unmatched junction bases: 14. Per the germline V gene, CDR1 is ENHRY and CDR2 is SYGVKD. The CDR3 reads CAISPLGLAGSDGETQYF. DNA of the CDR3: TGTGCCATCAGTCCCTTGGGACTAGCGGGATCGGATGGGGAGACCCAGTACTTC.

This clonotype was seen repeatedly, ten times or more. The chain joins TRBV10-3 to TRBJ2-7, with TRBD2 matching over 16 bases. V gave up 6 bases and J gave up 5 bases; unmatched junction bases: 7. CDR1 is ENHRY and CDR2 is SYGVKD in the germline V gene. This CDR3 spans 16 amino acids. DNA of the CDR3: TGTGCCATCAGCGGGACTAGCGGGAGGGGTTTTAACGAGCAGTACTTC. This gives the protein CAISGTSGRGFNEQYF.

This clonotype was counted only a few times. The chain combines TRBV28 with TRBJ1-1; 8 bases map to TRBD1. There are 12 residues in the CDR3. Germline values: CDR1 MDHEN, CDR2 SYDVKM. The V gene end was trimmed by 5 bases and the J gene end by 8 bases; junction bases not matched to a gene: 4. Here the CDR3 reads CASSQDREEAFF. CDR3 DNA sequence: TGTGCCAGCAGTCAGGACAGGGAAGAAGCTTTCTTT.

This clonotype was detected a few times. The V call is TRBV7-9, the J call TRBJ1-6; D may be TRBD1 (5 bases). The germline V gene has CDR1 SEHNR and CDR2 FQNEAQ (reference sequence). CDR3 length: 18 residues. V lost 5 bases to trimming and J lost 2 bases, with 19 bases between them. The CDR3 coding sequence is TGTGCCAGCAGCCAAGAGGGGACGTTTGAGCCCTATAATTCACCCCTCCACTTT. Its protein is CASSQEGTFEPYNSPLHF.

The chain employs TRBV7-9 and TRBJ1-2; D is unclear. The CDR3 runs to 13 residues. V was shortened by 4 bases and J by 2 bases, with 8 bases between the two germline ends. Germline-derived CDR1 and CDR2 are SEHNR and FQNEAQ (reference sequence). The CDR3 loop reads CASSSTPNYGYTF. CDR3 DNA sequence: TGTGCCAGCAGCTCAACACCGAACTATGGCTACACCTTC.

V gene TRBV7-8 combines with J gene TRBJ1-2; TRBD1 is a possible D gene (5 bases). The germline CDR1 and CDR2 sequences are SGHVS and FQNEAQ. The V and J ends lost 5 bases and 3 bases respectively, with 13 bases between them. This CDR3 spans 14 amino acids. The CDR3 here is CASSQGTGYYGYTF. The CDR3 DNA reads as TGTGCCAGCAGCCAAGGGACGGGCTACTATGGCTACACCTTC.

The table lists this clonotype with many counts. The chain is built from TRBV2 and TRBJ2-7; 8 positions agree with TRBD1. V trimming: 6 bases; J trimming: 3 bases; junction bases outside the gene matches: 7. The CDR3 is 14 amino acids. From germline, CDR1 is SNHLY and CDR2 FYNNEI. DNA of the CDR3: TGTGCCAGCAGCAAGAGGACAGGGAACTACGAGCAGTACTTC. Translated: CASSKRTGNYEQYF.

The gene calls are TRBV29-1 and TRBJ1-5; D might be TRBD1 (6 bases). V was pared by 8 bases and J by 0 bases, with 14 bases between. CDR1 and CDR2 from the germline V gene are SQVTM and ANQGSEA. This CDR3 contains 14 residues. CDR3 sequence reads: CSLEDRYSNQPQHF. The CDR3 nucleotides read TGCAGCCTGGAGGACAGATATAGCAATCAGCCCCAGCATTTT.

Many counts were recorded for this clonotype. Here the CDR3 reads CASSMGQGAYEQYF. The CDR3 coding sequence is TGTGCCAGCAGCATGGGACAGGGAGCCTACGAGCAGTACTTC. The genes are TRBV6-1 and TRBJ2-7; 9 bases are shared with TRBD1. Unmatched junction bases numbered 5, after V lost 6 bases and J lost 2 bases. The CDR3 contains 14 residues. The germline V gene encodes CDR1 MNHNS and CDR2 SASEGT.

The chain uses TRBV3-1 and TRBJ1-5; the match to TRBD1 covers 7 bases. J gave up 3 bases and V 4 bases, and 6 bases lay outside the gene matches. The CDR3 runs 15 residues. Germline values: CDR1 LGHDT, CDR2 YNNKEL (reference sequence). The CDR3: CASSPGQAINQPQHF. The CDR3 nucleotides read TGTGCCAGCAGCCCTGGACAGGCGATCAATCAGCCCCAGCATTTT.

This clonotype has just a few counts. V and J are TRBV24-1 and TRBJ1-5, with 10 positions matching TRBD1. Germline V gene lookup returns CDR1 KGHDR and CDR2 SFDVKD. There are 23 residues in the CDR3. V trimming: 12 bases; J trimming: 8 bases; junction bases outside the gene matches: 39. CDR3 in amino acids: CAHHQSCHEETGTGEKPQEPQHF. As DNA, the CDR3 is TGTGCCCACCACCAGTCTTGCCACGAGGAAACCGGGACAGGGGAAAAACCTCAGGAGCCCCAGCATTTT.

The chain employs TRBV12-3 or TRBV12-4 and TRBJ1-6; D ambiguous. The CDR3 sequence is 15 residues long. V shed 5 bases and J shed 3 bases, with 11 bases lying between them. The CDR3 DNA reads TGTGCCAGCAGTGGCTTACGGGGCTATAATTCACCCCTCCACTTT. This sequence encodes CASSGLRGYNSPLHF.

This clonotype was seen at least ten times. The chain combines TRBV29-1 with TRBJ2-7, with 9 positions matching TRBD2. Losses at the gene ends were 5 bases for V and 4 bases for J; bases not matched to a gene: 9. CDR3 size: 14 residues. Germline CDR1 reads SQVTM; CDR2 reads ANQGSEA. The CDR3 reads CSVLYLAGSYEQYF. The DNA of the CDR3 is TGCAGCGTTTTGTACCTAGCGGGATCTTACGAGCAGTACTTC.

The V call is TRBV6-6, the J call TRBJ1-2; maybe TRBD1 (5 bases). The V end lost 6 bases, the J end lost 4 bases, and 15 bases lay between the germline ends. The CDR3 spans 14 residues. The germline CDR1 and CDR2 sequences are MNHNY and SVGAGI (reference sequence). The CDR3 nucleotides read TGTGCCAGCAGGCCCCAGGGACCGGTCTATGGCTACACCTTC. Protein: CASRPQGPVYGYTF.